The rows below give T cell receptor beta chains drawn from one sample of a study of T-cell memory formation after mild COVID-19. TCRdb itself ran the 5' RACE reads through MiXCR, one entry per CDR3 protein. Of approximately 250,000 distinct CDR3 sequences in the sample, around 15% are singletons; the top ten hold around a fifth. Sequences were obtained from PBMCs or a T cell subset sorted from them (not recorded which). These TCRs come from a man younger than 35 who had mild COVID-19 (a few samples of this study predate the infection). Cell type and time point are not known. The CDR3 runs from the conserved cysteine through the conserved F or W. A D gene is named only where the DNA matches it firmly. Clone size is shown for a subset of rows, as once, few, many or a class of expanded clone.

V	size	D	J	length	CDR3	DNA
TRBV20-1	.	.	TRBJ2-7	14	CSARGDINPYEQYF	TGCAGTGCTAGGGGAGACATCAACCCCTACGAGCAGTACTTC
TRBV5-5	.	.	TRBJ2-7	15	CASSLSGALAYEQYF	TGTGCCAGCAGCTTGTCGGGGGCTTTGGCCTACGAGCAGTACTTC
TRBV7-2	once	TRBD2	TRBJ2-1	16	CASSPPGLESYNEQFF	TGTGCCAGCAGCCCTCCGGGACTAGAGTCCTACAATGAGCAGTTCTTC
TRBV7-2	.	.	TRBJ2-3	16	CASSLTAGSSTDMQYF	TGTGCCAGCAGCTTAACGGCGGGCTCTAGCACAGATATGCAGTATTTT
TRBV12-5	few	.	TRBJ1-1	16	CASGLVLGARVPEAFF	TGTGCTAGTGGTTTGGTACTCGGGGCGCGAGTTCCTGAAGCTTTCTTT
TRBV4-2	.	.	TRBJ2-1	17	CASSQDNHRGTYNEQFF	TGTGCCAGCAGCCAAGATAATCACCGGGGAACCTACAATGAGCAGTTCTTC
TRBV15	few	TRBD1	TRBJ2-4	14	CATSRRTGRHIQYF	TGTGCCACCAGCAGGAGGACAGGGCGACACATTCAGTACTTC
TRBV6-6	many	.	TRBJ1-2	14	CASSYQQGYYGYTF	TGTGCCAGCAGTTACCAACAGGGATACTATGGCTACACCTTC
TRBV7-8	.	.	TRBJ1-4	15	CASSFGTGIGEKLFF	TGTGCCAGCAGCTTTGGTACAGGGATCGGGGAAAAACTGTTTTTT
TRBV5-1	.	.	TRBJ2-3	14	CASSLTPPTDTQYF	TGCGCCAGCAGCCTGACCCCCCCCACAGATACGCAGTATTTT
TRBV4-1	few	TRBD1	TRBJ2-5	15	CASSQAGTGWETQYF	TGCGCCAGCAGCCAAGCCGGGACAGGGTGGGAGACCCAGTACTTC
TRBV12-3/TRBV12-4	.	.	TRBJ2-5	12	CASSNRVETQYF	TGTGCCAGCAGTAACAGGGTAGAGACCCAGTACTTC
TRBV20-1	.	TRBD1	TRBJ2-2	15	CSARDFSRGTGELFF	TGCAGTGCTAGAGATTTCTCCAGGGGGACCGGGGAGCTGTTTTTT
TRBV6-5	.	.	TRBJ1-2	13	CASSYGLSYGYTF	TGTGCCAGCAGTTACGGGTTGTCGTATGGCTACACCTTC
TRBV6-2/TRBV6-3	.	TRBD1	TRBJ2-7	12	CASKWTGYEQYF	TGTGCCAGCAAGTGGACAGGCTACGAGCAGTACTTC
TRBV28	few	TRBD2	TRBJ2-1	14	CASLSGGPWDEQFF	TGTGCCAGCCTGAGCGGGGGCCCCTGGGATGAGCAGTTCTTC
TRBV6-1	few	.	TRBJ1-6	14	CASSEDGGNSPLHF	TGTGCCAGCAGTGAAGATGGGGGGAATTCACCCCTCCACTTT
TRBV20-1	.	TRBD2	TRBJ2-7	14	CSARDPGRGYEQYF	TGCAGTGCTAGAGACCCCGGGCGGGGGTACGAGCAGTACTTC
TRBV5-1	few	.	TRBJ1-1	15	CASSSFFGSNTEAFF	TGCGCCAGCAGCTCCTTTTTCGGCAGCAACACTGAAGCTTTCTTT
TRBV6-2/TRBV6-3	many	.	TRBJ2-2	14	CASSPAAYTGELFF	TGTGCCAGCAGTCCAGCCGCGTACACCGGGGAGCTGTTTTTT